There are a few counts of the clone carrying this TCR beta chain. The antigen is not known. This specimen belongs to a study of T cell repertoires in cytomegalovirus infection. Study-level information: The public TCR beta signatures pointed to both CMV infection and matching HLA type.

TCRdb reprocessed the reads via MiXCR and lists one record per CDR3 protein. The sample lists some 43,000 distinct CDR3 sequences, around 23% occurring once. The CDR3 totals 15 residues. Germline V gene sequence: CDR1 WSHSY, CDR2 SAAADI. V dropped 4 bases and J dropped 2; count of bases not matched to a gene: 3. General study points: Based on cumulative public TCR beta family frequency, carriers of CMV plus the relevant HLA were identified. In two of eight donors, the top clonotype was HLA-C-restricted CMV-specific.

Source: CD8+ T cells from cultured PBMCs, taken from culture after CMV antigen stimulation. The TCR comes from a human donor in good health (CMV status not recorded). Some clones in this sample may be carry-over from other donors' samples. This rearrangement joins TRBV10-2 to TRBJ2-5, with 11 nucleotides matching TRBD2. The CDR3 protein is CASSGGLAVQETQYF. The DNA of the CDR3 is TGCGCCAGCAGTGGGGGACTAGCGGTTCAAGAGACCCAGTACTTC.